Below, 23 T cell receptor beta chains from the same sample are listed, as sequenced in a study of graft-versus-host responses after intestinal transplantation. No cognate antigen is known for these TCRs. TCRdb's table, derived via immunoSEQ multiplex PCR, lists solely in-frame clones and lacks some. This sample yields about 90,000 clones, of which about nine tenths are seen a single time; 0.3% to 0.35% belongs to the top ten. The starting material was unstimulated CD4+ T cells sorted from spleen or lymph node cells, obtained before intestinal transplant. The source is a human donor who received an intestinal transplant.

A remark on this clone: The same CDR3 can be traced to other DNA sequences in this sample. The chain combines TRBV5-1 with TRBJ2-5; D unclear. Germline assignment: CDR1 SGHRS and CDR2 YFSETQ. With 4 bases removed from V and 3 bases from J, the gap between germline ends came to 4 bases. This CDR3 spans 11 amino acids. The CDR3 bases are TGCGCCAGCAGCCTGGAAGAGACCCAGTACTTC. Its translation is CASSLEETQYF.

This sequence joins TRBV6-6 and TRBJ1-2; D perhaps matches TRBD1 (6 bases). The CDR3 is 15 residues long. The germline V gene encodes CDR1 MNHNY and CDR2 SVGAGI (reference sequence). Trimming took 10 bases from V and 7 from J, leaving 25 bases between them. CDR3 region: CATGDGGGNEFGYTF. CDR3 coding DNA: TGTGCCACCGGAGACGGAGGGGGAAACGAATTTGGCTACACCTTC.

The chain recombines TRBV6-1 with TRBJ1-3; maybe TRBD1 (5 bases). Per germline, CDR1 MNHNS and CDR2 SASEGT. With 4 bases removed from V and 4 bases from J, the gap between germline ends came to 14 bases. CDR3 length: 15 amino acids. The CDR3 sequence is CASSVDGAGGNTIYF. For the CDR3, the DNA is TGTGCCAGCAGTGTTGACGGGGCAGGAGGAAACACCATATATTTT.

The V call is TRBV30, the J call TRBJ1-2, with 7 bases aligning to TRBD1. V shed 3 bases, J shed 5 bases, and the junction held 9 bases outside the gene matches. The CDR3 has 14 amino acids. CDR1 and CDR2 (germline): GTSNPN, SVGIG (reference sequence). Here the CDR3 DNA reads TGTGCCTGGAGCGCCCAGGGGGTATCGTATGGCTACACCTTC. Its protein is CAWSAQGVSYGYTF.

The chain carries TRBV19 and TRBJ2-3; D gene ambiguous. V lost 6 bases to trimming and J lost 2 bases, with 12 bases between them. Per germline, CDR1 LNHDA and CDR2 SQIVND (reference sequence). The CDR3 contains 14 residues. The CDR3 DNA reads as TGTGCCAGTAGCCGCGTGGACGACACAGATACGCAGTATTTT. This codes for CASSRVDDTDTQYF.

The chain carries TRBV10-3 and TRBJ2-1; D not certain. Between the trimmed V and J ends, which lost 5 bases and 4 bases, there was a span of 9 bases. The length of the CDR3 is 13 residues. CDR1 ENHRY and CDR2 SYGVKD come from the germline V gene. CDR3 sequence reads: CAISTQAYNEQFF. CDR3 bases: TGTGCCATCAGTACCCAGGCGTACAATGAGCAGTTCTTC.

A note on this clone: Relative to the germline gene, one junction end is altered; a read error may explain this. Other nucleotide sequences in the sample specify the same CDR3. CDR3 in DNA: TGTGCCAGTAGCATAGAGGGCGCAGAGACAGATACGCAGTATTTT. Translation: CASSIEGAETDTQYF. The V gene is TRBV19, the J gene TRBJ2-3; TRBD2 is a possible D gene (5 bases). This CDR3 comprises 15 residues. Germline values: CDR1 LNHDA, CDR2 SQIVND (reference sequence).

V and J are TRBV25-1 and TRBJ1-3, with TRBD1 matching over 9 bases. Germline V gene lookup returns CDR1 MGHDK and CDR2 SYGVNS. V trimming: 4 bases; J trimming: 6 bases; junction bases outside the gene matches: 7. The CDR3 is made up of 15 amino acids. CDR3 nucleotide sequence: TGTGCCAGCAGTGTGCTTGACAGGGGGGCAAACACCATATATTTT. This codes for CASSVLDRGANTIYF. Full variable domain (missing parts from reference TRBV25-1 and TRBJ1-3): EADIYQTPRYLVIGTGKKITLECSQTMGHDKMYWYQQDPGMELHLIHYSYGVNSTEKGDLSSESTVSRIRTEHFPLTLESARPSHTSQYLCASSVLDRGANTIYFGEGSWLTVV.

The chain has TRBV18 and TRBJ2-2; D perhaps matches TRBD1 (5 bases). V was cut by 2 bases and J by 5 bases, with 15 bases left in between. The CDR3 has 16 amino acids. Looked up from germline, CDR1 is KGHSH and CDR2 is LQKENI. Here the CDR3 reads CASSPALRVGTGELFF. The CDR3, as DNA: TGTGCCAGCTCACCAGCTCTCAGGGTTGGGACCGGGGAGCTGTTTTTT.

V gene TRBV10-3 combines with J gene TRBJ1-1; tentative D call: TRBD1 (5 bases). Germline V gene data show CDR1 as ENHRY and CDR2 as SYGVKD. Trimming stripped 6 bases from V and 5 bases from J, with 19 bases between. The CDR3 sequence is 15 residues long. DNA of the CDR3: TGTGCCATCAGCCCCCTCGGGGAGGGGAGGACTGAAGCTTTCTTT. It yields the protein CAISPLGEGRTEAFF.

This clone was counted a single time. The chain uses TRBV20-1 and TRBJ2-7, with unresolved D. Germline-derived CDR1 and CDR2 are DFQATT and SNEGSKA (reference sequence). This CDR3 has 11 amino acids. Trimming removed 2 bases at V and 3 bases at J, with 5 bases between. In DNA, the CDR3 is TGCAGTGCTAGAATTAGCTACGAGCAGTACTTC. It encodes CSARISYEQYF.

Only one count was recorded for this clone. This chain joins TRBV15 and TRBJ2-6; D gene ambiguous. Trimming removed 5 bases from V and 0 bases from J, with 8 bases in between. The CDR3 is made up of 15 amino acids. The germline V gene has CDR1 LNHNV and CDR2 YYDKDF (reference sequence). CDR3 loop: CATSQLTSGANVLTF. The DNA of the CDR3 is TGTGCCACCAGCCAGCTAACCTCTGGGGCCAACGTCCTGACTTTC.

This chain links TRBV28 with TRBJ1-2, with D possibly being TRBD1 (6 bases). V was cut by 5 bases and J by 4 bases, with 17 bases left in between. CDR1 and CDR2 (germline): MDHEN, SYDVKM. The CDR3 contains 15 residues. CDR3: CASSPSDRRFYGYTF. The CDR3 bases are TGTGCCAGCAGTCCCTCCGACAGGCGGTTCTATGGCTACACCTTC.

CDR3: CASTADRTNYGYTF. In DNA form, the CDR3 reads TGTGCCAGCACTGCGGACCGAACTAACTATGGCTACACCTTC. The chain recombines TRBV2 with TRBJ1-2, with D unclear. Looked up from germline, CDR1 is SNHLY and CDR2 is FYNNEI. Trimming stripped 7 bases from V and 0 bases from J, with 12 bases between. This CDR3 contains 14 residues.

This clone was recorded once. V usage is TRBV19 and J usage is TRBJ2-3; TRBD2 is a possible D gene (5 bases). Germline CDR1 reads LNHDA; CDR2 reads SQIVND (reference sequence). V was cut by 4 bases and J by 4 bases, with 12 bases left in between. This CDR3 is built from 14 residues. The CDR3, as DNA: TGTGCCAGTAGTACGTATCGGGGAGCAGATACGCAGTATTTT. Its translation: CASSTYRGADTQYF.

V usage is TRBV19 and J usage is TRBJ1-1; 7 bases are shared with TRBD1. The length of the CDR3 is 13 residues. J was trimmed by 7 bases and V by 5 bases; bases with no gene match: 7. The V gene's germline CDR1 is LNHDA and CDR2 SQIVND (reference sequence). CDR3 region: CASSSLRQGEAFF. DNA for the CDR3: TGTGCCAGTAGTTCCCTGAGACAGGGTGAAGCTTTCTTT.

The chain carries TRBV28 and TRBJ2-7, with D uncertain. CDR3 length: 14 residues. The ends were cut back, 2 bases at V and 2 bases at J, with 10 bases in the middle. From germline, CDR1 is MDHEN and CDR2 SYDVKM. The CDR3 sequence is CASSLSLGTYEQYF. The CDR3 nucleotides read TGTGCCAGCAGTTTAAGCCTAGGGACCTACGAGCAGTACTTC.

This sequence joins TRBV19 and TRBJ1-1, with no clear D. The V and J ends lost 7 bases and 1 base respectively, with 10 bases between them. The CDR3 covers 13 residues. Per germline, CDR1 LNHDA and CDR2 SQIVND (reference sequence). CDR3 loop: CASTRTGNTEAFF. The CDR3 DNA sequence: TGTGCCAGTACCAGGACGGGGAACACTGAAGCTTTCTTT.

The chain employs TRBV21-1 and TRBJ2-7; the table's D gene call, TRBD1, was not cross checked with the DNA. TRBV21-1 is flagged as a pseudogene. The CDR3 is 14 amino acids. CDR3 coding DNA: TGTGCCAGCAGCAAAGCAAGGGGTCTCTACGAGCAGTACTTC. This sequence encodes CASSKARGLYEQYF.

This sequence joins TRBV2 and TRBJ2-2; D is unclear. The CDR3 is 14 residues long. Germline CDR1 SNHLY, CDR2 FYNNEI. Trimming removed 7 bases at V and 2 bases at J, with 11 bases between. Written as DNA, the CDR3 is TGTGCCAGCATCCATCCCGATAACACCGGGGAGCTGTTTTTT. Its translation is CASIHPDNTGELFF.

Only one count was recorded for this clone. The CDR3 loop is CASSSGQGATYEQYF. CDR3 in DNA: TGTGCCAGCAGTTCGGGACAGGGGGCCACCTACGAGCAGTACTTC. The chain links TRBV28 to TRBJ2-7; 12 nucleotides match TRBD1. V shed 4 bases, J shed 2 bases, and the junction held 3 bases outside the gene matches. CDR1 is MDHEN, CDR2 SYDVKM, per germline. This CDR3 has 15 residues.

V and J are TRBV19 and TRBJ1-1, with 7 bases matching TRBD1. CDR1 and CDR2 from the germline V gene are LNHDA and SQIVND (reference sequence). V was pared by 7 bases and J by 0 bases, with 8 bases of the junction left unmatched. This CDR3 spans 15 amino acids. CDR3 nucleotide sequence: TGTGCCAGTAAACAAGGGGGCTATATGAACACTGAAGCTTTCTTT. This encodes CASKQGGYMNTEAFF.

The V and J genes are TRBV19 and TRBJ1-4; tentative D call: TRBD1 (6 bases). V was trimmed by 6 bases and J by 0 bases, leaving 14 bases between them. The CDR3 spans 16 residues. CDR1 and CDR2 (germline): LNHDA, SQIVND (reference sequence). This chain's CDR3 is CASSPQGPPTNEKLFF. The CDR3 coding sequence is TGTGCCAGTAGCCCACAGGGACCTCCAACTAATGAAAAACTGTTTTTT.